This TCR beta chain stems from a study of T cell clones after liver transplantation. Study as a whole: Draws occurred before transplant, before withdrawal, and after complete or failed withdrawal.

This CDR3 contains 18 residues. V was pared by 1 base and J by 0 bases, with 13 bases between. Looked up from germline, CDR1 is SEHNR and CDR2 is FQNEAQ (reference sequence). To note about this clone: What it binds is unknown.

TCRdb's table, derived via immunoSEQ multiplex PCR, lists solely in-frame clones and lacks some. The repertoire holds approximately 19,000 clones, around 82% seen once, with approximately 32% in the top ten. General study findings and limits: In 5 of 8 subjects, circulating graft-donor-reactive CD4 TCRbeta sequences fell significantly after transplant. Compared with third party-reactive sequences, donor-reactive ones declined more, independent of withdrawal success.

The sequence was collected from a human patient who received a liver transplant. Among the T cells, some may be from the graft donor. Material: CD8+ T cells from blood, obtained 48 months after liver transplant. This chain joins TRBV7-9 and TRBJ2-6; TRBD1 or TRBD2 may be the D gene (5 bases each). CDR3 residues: CASSLELDGTSGANVLTF. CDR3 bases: TGTGCCAGCAGCTTAGAGTTGGATGGGACCTCTGGGGCCAACGTCCTGACTTTC.